This TCR delta chain derives from a study of gamma-delta chains in newborns, infants, children (dated by TCRdb to 2018 to 2020). In terms of the full investigation: In the study title, it is stated that polyclonal expansion of innate gammadelta T cells is driven by microbial exposure immediately after birth. How innate gammadelta T cell populations in human newborns were shaped by microbial exposure immediately after birth was investigated in the study.

This clone was observed many times. Its antigen target is currently unknown. A much bigger clone sits one base away, suggesting this may be a read error. This same CDR3 is encoded by further DNA sequences in the sample. CDR1 and CDR2 are read off the germline V gene as GEAIGNYY and EKD. From the cysteine through the phenylalanine, the CDR3 covers 16 amino acids. Only the CDR3 part of the read is kept: 48 bases, read in frame from the first base. The instrument was an Illumina MiSeq. TCRdb reprocessed the public data with the CATT caller; entries with the same nucleotide sequence were combined afterwards. For this sample there are thousands of delta-chain clones; 0.66% appear just once. The top ten clones comprise 15% to 19% of the sample.

The sequence came from a child who was a newborn, infant or young child, either healthy, febrile or measles-vaccinated (not recorded which). Sequenced sample: blood. This receptor chain uses TRDV2 and TRDJ3, and TRDD3 matches 7 of the central bases. The CDR3 has the sequence CACDQLGTWDTRQMFF. The sequence in DNA is TGTGCCTGTGACCAACTGGGGACCTGGGACACCCGCCAGATGTTTTTC.